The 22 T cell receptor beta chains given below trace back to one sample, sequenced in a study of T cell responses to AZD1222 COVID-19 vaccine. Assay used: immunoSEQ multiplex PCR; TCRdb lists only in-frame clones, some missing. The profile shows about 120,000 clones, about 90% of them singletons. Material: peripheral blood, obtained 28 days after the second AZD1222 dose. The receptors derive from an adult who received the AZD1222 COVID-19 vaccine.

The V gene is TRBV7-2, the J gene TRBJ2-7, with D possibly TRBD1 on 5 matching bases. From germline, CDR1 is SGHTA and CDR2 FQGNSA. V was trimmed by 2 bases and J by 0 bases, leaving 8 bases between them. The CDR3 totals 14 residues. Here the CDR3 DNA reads TGTGCCAGCAGCTTATTGACAGTCTCCTACGAGCAGTACTTC. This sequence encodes CASSLLTVSYEQYF.

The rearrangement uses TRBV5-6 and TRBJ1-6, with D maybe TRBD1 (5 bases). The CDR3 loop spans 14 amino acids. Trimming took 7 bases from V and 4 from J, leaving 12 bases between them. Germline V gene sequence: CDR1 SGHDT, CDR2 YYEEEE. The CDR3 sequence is CASHLGGYNSPLHF. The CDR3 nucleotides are TGTGCCAGCCACCTGGGGGGTTATAATTCACCCCTCCACTTT.

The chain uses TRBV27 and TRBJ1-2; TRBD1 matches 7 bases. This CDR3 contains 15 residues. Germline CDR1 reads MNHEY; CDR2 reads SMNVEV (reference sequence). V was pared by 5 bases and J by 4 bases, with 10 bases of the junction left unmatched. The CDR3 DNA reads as TGTGCCAGCAGTCCTCTCGGGACAGAGTTCTATGGCTACACCTTC. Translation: CASSPLGTEFYGYTF.

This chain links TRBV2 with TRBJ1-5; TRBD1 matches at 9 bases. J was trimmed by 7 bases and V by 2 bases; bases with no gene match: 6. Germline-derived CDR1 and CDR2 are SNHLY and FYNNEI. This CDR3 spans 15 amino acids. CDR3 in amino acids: CASSEPLGQGQPQHF. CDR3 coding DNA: TGTGCCAGCAGTGAACCTCTAGGACAGGGGCAGCCCCAGCATTTT.

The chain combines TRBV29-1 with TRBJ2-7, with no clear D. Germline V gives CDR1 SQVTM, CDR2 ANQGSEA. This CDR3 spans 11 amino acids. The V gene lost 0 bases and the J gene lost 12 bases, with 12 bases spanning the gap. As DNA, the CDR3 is TGCAGCGTTGAAGATGGATATGTGGGGTACTTC. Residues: CSVEDGYVGYF.

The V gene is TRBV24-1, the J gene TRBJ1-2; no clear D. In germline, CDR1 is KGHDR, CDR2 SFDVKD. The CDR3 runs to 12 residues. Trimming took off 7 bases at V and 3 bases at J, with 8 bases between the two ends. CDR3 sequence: CATSDIYYGYTF. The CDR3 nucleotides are TGTGCCACCAGCGACATATACTATGGCTACACCTTC.

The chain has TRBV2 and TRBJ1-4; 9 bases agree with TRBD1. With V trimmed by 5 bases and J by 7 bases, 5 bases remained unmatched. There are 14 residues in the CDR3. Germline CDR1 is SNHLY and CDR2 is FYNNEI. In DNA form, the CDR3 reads TGTGCCAGCAGTACGGGACAGGGAGTTGAAAAACTGTTTTTT. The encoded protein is CASSTGQGVEKLFF.

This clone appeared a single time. The chain's CDR3 is CASRPTRGLETQYF. CDR3 bases: TGTGCCAGCAGACCAACCAGGGGGCTGGAGACCCAGTACTTC. V gene TRBV6-5 combines with J gene TRBJ2-5, with 8 bases that match TRBD1. Germline assignment: CDR1 MNHEY and CDR2 SVGAGI. This CDR3 is built from 14 residues. V shed 6 bases and J 5 bases; nucleotides not matched to a gene: 8.

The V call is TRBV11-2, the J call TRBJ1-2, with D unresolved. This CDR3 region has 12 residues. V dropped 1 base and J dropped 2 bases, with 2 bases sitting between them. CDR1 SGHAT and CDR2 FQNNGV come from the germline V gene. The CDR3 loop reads CASSLGNYGYTF. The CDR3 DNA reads TGTGCCAGCAGCTTAGGGAACTATGGCTACACCTTC.

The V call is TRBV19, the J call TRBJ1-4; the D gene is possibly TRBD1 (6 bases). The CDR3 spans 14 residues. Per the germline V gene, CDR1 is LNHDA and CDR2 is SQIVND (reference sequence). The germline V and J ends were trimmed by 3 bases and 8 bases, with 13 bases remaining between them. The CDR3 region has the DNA TGTGCCAGTAGTATGGCAGGGGCACGAGAAAAACTGTTTTTT. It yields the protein CASSMAGAREKLFF.

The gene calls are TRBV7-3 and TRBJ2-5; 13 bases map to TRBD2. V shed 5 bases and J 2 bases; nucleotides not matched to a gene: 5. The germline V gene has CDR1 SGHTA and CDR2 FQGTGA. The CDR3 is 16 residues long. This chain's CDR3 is CASSPGLAGEQETQYF. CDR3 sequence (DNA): TGTGCCAGCAGCCCCGGACTAGCGGGAGAACAAGAGACCCAGTACTTC.

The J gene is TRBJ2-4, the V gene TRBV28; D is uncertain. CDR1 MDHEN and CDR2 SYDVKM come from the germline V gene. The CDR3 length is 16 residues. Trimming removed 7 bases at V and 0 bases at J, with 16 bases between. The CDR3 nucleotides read TGTGCCAGCACCCCGGGTCAGAAACTAGCCAAAAACATTCAGTACTTC. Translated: CASTPGQKLAKNIQYF.

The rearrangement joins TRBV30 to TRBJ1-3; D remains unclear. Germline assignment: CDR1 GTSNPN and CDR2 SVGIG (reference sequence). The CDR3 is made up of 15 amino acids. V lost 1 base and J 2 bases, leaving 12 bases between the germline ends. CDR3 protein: CAWSDQSVAGNTIYF. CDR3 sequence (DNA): TGTGCCTGGAGTGACCAGTCGGTGGCTGGAAACACCATATATTTT.

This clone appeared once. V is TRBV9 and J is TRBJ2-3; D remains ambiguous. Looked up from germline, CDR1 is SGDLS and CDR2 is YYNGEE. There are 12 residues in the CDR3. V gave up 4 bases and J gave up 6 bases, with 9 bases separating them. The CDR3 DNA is TGTGCCAGCAGCCTGGCAGCGGATACGCAGTATTTT. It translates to CASSLAADTQYF. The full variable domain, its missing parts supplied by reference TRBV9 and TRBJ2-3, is DSGVTQTPKHLITATGQRVTLRCSPRSGDLSVYWYQQSLDQGLQFLIQYYNGEERAKGNILERFSAQQFPDLHSELNLSSLELGDSALYFCASSLAADTQYFGPGTRLTVL.

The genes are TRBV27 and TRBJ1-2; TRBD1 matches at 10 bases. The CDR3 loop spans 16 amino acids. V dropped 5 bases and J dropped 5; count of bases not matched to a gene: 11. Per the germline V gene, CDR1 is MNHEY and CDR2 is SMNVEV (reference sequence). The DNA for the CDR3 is TGTGCCAGCAGTACAAACTCGGGACAGGGGATGTATGGCTACACCTTC. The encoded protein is CASSTNSGQGMYGYTF.

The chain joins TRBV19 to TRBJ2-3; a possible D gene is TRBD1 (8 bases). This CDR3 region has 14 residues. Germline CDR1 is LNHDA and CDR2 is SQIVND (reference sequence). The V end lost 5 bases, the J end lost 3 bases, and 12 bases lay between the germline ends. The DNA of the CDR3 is TGTGCCAGTAGTGACAGGGGAGGGACAGATACGCAGTATTTT. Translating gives CASSDRGGTDTQYF.

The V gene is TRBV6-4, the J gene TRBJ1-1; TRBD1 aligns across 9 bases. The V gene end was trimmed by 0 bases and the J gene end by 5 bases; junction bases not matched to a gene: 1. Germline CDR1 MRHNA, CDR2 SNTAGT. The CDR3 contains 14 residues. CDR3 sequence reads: CASSDSDRGTEAFF. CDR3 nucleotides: TGTGCCAGCAGTGACTCGGACAGGGGAACTGAAGCTTTCTTT.

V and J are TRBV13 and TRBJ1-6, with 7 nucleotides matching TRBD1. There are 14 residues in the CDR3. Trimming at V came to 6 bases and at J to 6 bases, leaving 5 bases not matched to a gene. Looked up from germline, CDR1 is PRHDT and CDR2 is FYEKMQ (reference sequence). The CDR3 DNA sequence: TGTGCCAGCAGTAACGGACAGGTTAATTCACCCCTCCACTTT. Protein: CASSNGQVNSPLHF.

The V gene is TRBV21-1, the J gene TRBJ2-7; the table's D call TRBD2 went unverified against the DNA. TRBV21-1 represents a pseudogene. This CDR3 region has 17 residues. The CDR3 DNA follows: TGTGCCAGCAGCAAAGAAAAACTAGATCACTACTCCTACGAGCAGTACTTC. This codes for CASSKEKLDHYSYEQYF.

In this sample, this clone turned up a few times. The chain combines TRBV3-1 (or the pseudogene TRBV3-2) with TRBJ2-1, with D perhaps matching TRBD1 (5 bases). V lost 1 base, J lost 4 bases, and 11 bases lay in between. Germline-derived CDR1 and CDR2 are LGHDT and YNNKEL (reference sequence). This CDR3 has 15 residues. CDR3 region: CASSQVAGIYNEQFF. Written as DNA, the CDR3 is TGTGCCAGCAGCCAAGTGGCAGGGATATACAATGAGCAGTTCTTC.

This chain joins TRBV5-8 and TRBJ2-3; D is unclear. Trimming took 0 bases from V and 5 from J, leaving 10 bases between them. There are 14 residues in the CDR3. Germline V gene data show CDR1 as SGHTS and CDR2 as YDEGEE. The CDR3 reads CASSLEATIDTQYF. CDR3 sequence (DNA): TGTGCCAGCAGCTTGGAGGCCACCATAGATACGCAGTATTTT.

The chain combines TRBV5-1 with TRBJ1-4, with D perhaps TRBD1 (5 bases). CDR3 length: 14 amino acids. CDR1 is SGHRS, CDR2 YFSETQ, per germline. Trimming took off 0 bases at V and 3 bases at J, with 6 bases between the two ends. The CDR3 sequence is CASSLGQPNEKLFF. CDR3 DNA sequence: TGCGCCAGCAGCTTGGGACAGCCTAATGAAAAACTGTTTTTT.